This T cell receptor beta chain was found in a study of Ad26.COV2.S vaccination and SARS-CoV-2 variants. Treatment here: some 19 received Ad26.COV2.S at low or high dose, single or two shots; 5 received placebo; per-sample allocation not given. The samples were gathered on day 63 after the first injection of vaccine or placebo. Data came from immunoSEQ multiplex PCR; TCRdb stores just in-frame clones and leaves some out. The table lists about 680,000 clones, 70% to 90% of them singletons. The CDR3 runs 11 residues. V gave up 5 bases and J gave up 2 bases, with 3 bases separating them. Looked up from germline, CDR1 is MNHEY and CDR2 is SVGAGI.

The clonotype originates from a person aged 18 to 59 who received the Ad26.COV2.S COVID-19 vaccine or a placebo. This specimen was peripheral blood, taken in a trial of Ad26.COV2.S vaccine versus placebo. The gene calls are TRBV6-5 and TRBJ1-2; D not resolved. This chain's CDR3 is CASSPNYGYTF. The CDR3 region has the DNA TGTGCCAGCAGTCCGAACTATGGCTACACCTTC.